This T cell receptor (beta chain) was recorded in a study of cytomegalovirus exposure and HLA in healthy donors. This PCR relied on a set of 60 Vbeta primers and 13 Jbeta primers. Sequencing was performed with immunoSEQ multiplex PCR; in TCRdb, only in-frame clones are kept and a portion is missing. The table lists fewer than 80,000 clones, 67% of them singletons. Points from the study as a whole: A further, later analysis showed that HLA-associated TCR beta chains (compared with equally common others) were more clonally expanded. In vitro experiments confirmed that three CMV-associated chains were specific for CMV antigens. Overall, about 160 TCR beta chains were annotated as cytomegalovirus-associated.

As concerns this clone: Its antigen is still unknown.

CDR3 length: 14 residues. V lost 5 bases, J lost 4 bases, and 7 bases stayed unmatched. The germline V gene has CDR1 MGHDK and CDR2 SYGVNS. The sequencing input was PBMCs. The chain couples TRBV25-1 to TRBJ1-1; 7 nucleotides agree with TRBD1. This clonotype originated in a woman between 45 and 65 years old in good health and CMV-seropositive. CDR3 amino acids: CASSLTGVRTEAFF. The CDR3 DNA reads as TGTGCCAGCAGTTTAACAGGGGTGCGCACTGAAGCTTTCTTT.